This TCR beta chain was profiled in a study of cytomegalovirus exposure and HLA in healthy donors. This clone was detected only a few times. The antigen remains unidentified. Study findings and constraints: As was reported, the classifier diagnosed cytomegalovirus status with high specificity and sensitivity. Because they were indistinguishable, some V segments, including TRBV6-2 and TRBV6-3, were excluded. Specific recognition of CMV antigens was confirmed in vitro for a few chains (all CMV-associated).

The CDR3 is 14 amino acids. V was pared by 5 bases and J by 1 base, with 4 bases of the junction left unmatched. Germline-derived CDR1 and CDR2 are MNHNS and SASEGT. Vbeta (60) and Jbeta (13) primers were used in the PCR. Produced via immunoSEQ multiplex PCR; TCRdb's table is partial and in-frame only. The table lists some 200,000 clones, approximately 80% of them singletons, with roughly 0.098% in the top ten. The sequence came from a boy aged 2-15 years in good health and CMV-seronegative. The chain recombines TRBV6-1 with TRBJ1-1; 7 bases agree with TRBD1. The sample taken for sequencing was PBMCs. For the CDR3, the DNA is TGTGCCAGCAGTTCCTGGGACAGGAACACTGAAGCTTTCTTT. Protein sequence: CASSSWDRNTEAFF.